This T cell receptor (beta chain) is from a study of T-cell memory formation after mild COVID-19. Study-wide context: Each donor largely had its own TCR clusters.

The CDR3 consists of 17 residues. Germline lookup yields CDR1 KGHSH and CDR2 LQKENI. Trimming left V 3 bases short and J 0 bases short, with 17 bases between. As regards this clonotype: Its target is not known.

One entry per CDR3 protein, called by TCRdb with MiXCR from the 5' RACE reads. This table holds 260,000 or so distinct CDR3 sequences, 16% found once. The study's findings and limits: Clones contracting across day 15 to 85 had a balanced CD4/CD8 profile; later expanding clones leaned CD4+. Pre-infection memory showed some responding clones, and this suggested that cross-reactive memory joined.

The chain combines TRBV18 with TRBJ1-1; D remains unclear. The specimen was PBMCs or a T cell subset sorted from them (not recorded which). The clonotype comes from a man between 18 and 29 years old who had mild COVID-19 (a few samples of this study predate the infection). Cell type and time point are not known. This CDR3 is CASSPPGGGTLNTEAFF. CDR3 DNA sequence: TGTGCCAGCTCACCGCCCGGTGGCGGAACCTTGAACACTGAAGCTTTCTTT.